The rows below give T cell receptor beta chains drawn from one sample of a study of blood T cell repertoires in COVID-19. TCRdb's copy holds only in-frame clones and misses some; the assay was immunoSEQ multiplex PCR. The sample has some 70,000 clones, approximately 83% seen once. The sample taken for sequencing was peripheral blood. The receptors were gathered from a man aged 40-55 years with COVID-19, enrolled during active disease. Each CDR3 is given with its conserved first and last residue. Each record gives: J gene, clone size, CDR3 length, D gene, V gene, CDR3 protein, CDR3 DNA. The D gene is left open where the match is weak. Size values are once, few and many counts, or a class for expanded clones, and some rows have none.

TRBJ1-2 - 13 TRBD1 TRBV20-1 CSASHRDSYGYTF TGCAGTGCTAGTCACCGGGACAGCTATGGCTACACCTTC
TRBJ1-2 - 11 - TRBV18 CASSSGYGYTF TGTGCCAGCTCCAGCGGATATGGCTACACCTTC
TRBJ2-7 - 13 TRBD1 TRBV29-1 CSVSDRGLGEQYF TGCAGCGTCTCTGACAGGGGGCTGGGTGAGCAGTACTTC
TRBJ2-4 - 15 - TRBV28 CASNPLGVAKNIQYF TGTGCCAGCAACCCCTTGGGCGTTGCCAAAAACATTCAGTACTTC
TRBJ1-1 - 12 - TRBV2 CASSGARAEAFF TGTGCCAGCAGTGGCGCGAGGGCTGAAGCTTTCTTT
TRBJ1-5 - 14 TRBD1 TRBV19 CASSMDREGQPQHF TGTGCCAGTAGTATGGACAGGGAGGGTCAGCCCCAGCATTTT
TRBJ1-3 - 14 TRBD1 TRBV30 CASEQGSGGNTIYF TGTGCCTCGGAACAGGGGAGCGGCGGAAACACCATATATTTT
TRBJ1-5 - 14 - TRBV6-5 CASGEGTSNQPQHF TGTGCCAGCGGCGAGGGGACAAGCAATCAGCCCCAGCATTTT
TRBJ2-5 - 14 TRBD1 TRBV5-8 CASSSRTGGETQYF TGTGCCAGCAGCTCTCGGACAGGGGGAGAGACCCAGTACTTC
TRBJ1-4 - 15 TRBD1 TRBV30 CAWSSKGGTGEKLFF TGTGCCTGGTCATCGAAGGGGGGGACAGGTGAAAAACTGTTTTTT
TRBJ1-3 - 15 TRBD1 TRBV10-3 CAISARTGSGNTIYF TGTGCCATCAGTGCACGGACAGGGTCCGGAAACACCATATATTTT
TRBJ2-2 - 12 - TRBV6-2/TRBV6-3 CASSSNHGELFF TGTGCCAGCAGTTCTAATCACGGGGAGCTGTTTTTT
TRBJ2-1 - 13 TRBD1 TRBV19 CASSLGTDNEQFF TGTGCCAGTAGTCTGGGGACAGACAATGAGCAGTTCTTC
TRBJ2-5 - 13 TRBD1 TRBV12-3/TRBV12-4 CASSLDRVETQYF TGTGCCAGCAGTTTGGACAGGGTGGAGACCCAGTACTTC
TRBJ1-2 - 15 - TRBV30 CAWSAGGAEPHGYTF TGTGCCTGGAGCGCTGGGGGGGCCGAACCCCATGGCTACACCTTC
TRBJ2-1 - 13 TRBD2 TRBV5-1 CASRPGGTDEQFF TGCGCCAGCCGACCGGGGGGTACGGATGAGCAGTTCTTC
TRBJ1-3 - 16 - TRBV7-9 CASSPRGGLTGNTIYF TGTGCCAGCAGCCCCCGGGGGGGGTTAACTGGAAACACCATATATTTT
TRBJ1-2 - 11 - TRBV2 CASSSNYGYTF TGTGCCAGCAGCTCCAACTATGGCTACACCTTC
TRBJ2-4 - 13 - TRBV28 CASRLRAKNIQYF TGTGCCAGCAGGTTGAGGGCCAAAAACATTCAGTACTTC
TRBJ1-5 - 15 TRBD1 TRBV18 CASSPGGQAGQPQHF TGTGCCAGCTCACCGGGAGGACAGGCGGGTCAGCCCCAGCATTTT
TRBJ2-2 - 12 - TRBV6-5 CASREGPGELFF TGTGCCAGCAGGGAGGGACCCGGGGAGCTGTTTTTT
TRBJ1-1 - 12 - TRBV7-2 CASSLRGTEAFF TGTGCCAGCAGCCTCAGGGGCACTGAAGCTTTCTTT
TRBJ1-2 - 14 - TRBV30 CAWSPPQVNYGYTF TGTGCCTGGAGCCCGCCACAGGTTAACTATGGCTACACCTTC
TRBJ1-4 - 14 TRBD1 TRBV5-4 CASSVTGEDEKLFF TGTGCCAGCAGCGTGACAGGGGAGGATGAAAAACTGTTTTTT
TRBJ2-3 - 15 TRBD1 TRBV5-1 CASHWGQGYADTQYF TGCGCCAGCCATTGGGGACAGGGGTATGCAGATACGCAGTATTTT
TRBJ2-7 - 13 TRBD1 TRBV19 CASSRGQPYEQYF TGTGCCAGTAGTAGGGGACAGCCCTACGAGCAGTACTTC
TRBJ2-7 - 13 - TRBV28 CASTRTGSYEQYF TGTGCCAGCACAAGGACGGGATCCTACGAGCAGTACTTC
TRBJ1-1 - 15 - TRBV10-3 CAITRAGEPNTEAFF TGTGCCATCACCCGTGCAGGGGAACCGAACACTGAAGCTTTCTTT
TRBJ1-2 - 14 - TRBV19 CASSASRVRYGYTF TGTGCCAGTAGTGCAAGCAGGGTTAGGTATGGCTACACCTTC
TRBJ1-5 - 15 - TRBV4-2 CASSQGGVVNQPQHF TGTGCCAGCAGCCAGGGAGGGGTGGTCAATCAGCCCCAGCATTTT
TRBJ1-2 - 15 TRBD1 TRBV19 CASSTSGQAGYGYTF TGTGCCAGTAGCACCTCCGGACAGGCCGGGTATGGCTACACCTTC
TRBJ2-5 - 16 - TRBV5-1 CASSPGYTVIQETQYF TGCGCCAGCAGCCCCGGGTACACCGTGATCCAAGAGACCCAGTACTTC
TRBJ2-1 - 14 - TRBV29-1 CSVDRGRQLDEQFF TGCAGCGTTGACCGTGGACGCCAACTAGATGAGCAGTTCTTC
TRBJ2-1 once 16 TRBD2 TRBV5-4 CASSFGGGRSYNEQFF TGTGCCAGCAGCTTTGGCGGGGGTCGGTCCTACAATGAGCAGTTCTTC
TRBJ2-7 - 13 - TRBV2 CASSPTYLTEQYF TGTGCCAGCAGTCCTACTTATCTAACCGAGCAGTACTTC
TRBJ1-2 - 13 - TRBV5-4 CASSFDTNYGYTF TGTGCCAGCAGCTTTGACACTAACTATGGCTACACCTTC
TRBJ1-1 - 14 TRBD1 TRBV2 CASSDPTGFAEAFF TGTGCCAGTAGTGACCCGACAGGGTTCGCTGAAGCTTTCTTT
TRBJ1-6 - 16 - TRBV2 CASRKGLGARNSPLHF TGTGCCAGCAGGAAGGGGTTAGGGGCGAGAAATTCACCCCTCCACTTT
TRBJ2-7 - 17 TRBD1 TRBV13 CASSREAGTAGSYEQYF TGTGCCAGCAGCCGGGAAGCCGGGACAGCAGGCTCCTACGAGCAGTACTTC
TRBJ2-3 - 14 - TRBV7-2 CASSLQGGPDTQYF TGTGCCAGCAGCTTACAGGGTGGGCCAGATACGCAGTATTTT
TRBJ1-6 - 14 - TRBV19 CASRKQEGDSPLHF TGTGCCAGTAGGAAACAGGAAGGCGACTCACCCCTCCACTTT
TRBJ2-7 - 14 TRBD1 TRBV19 CASSIVTGSYEQYF TGTGCCAGTAGTATAGTGACAGGGTCCTACGAGCAGTACTTC
TRBJ2-4 once 14 - TRBV7-2 CASSPPLAKNIQYF TGTGCCAGCAGCCCCCCCCTAGCCAAAAACATTCAGTACTTC
TRBJ2-1 few 15 TRBD1 TRBV7-3 CASSSGTGAYNEQFF TGTGCCAGCAGCTCCGGGACAGGGGCATACAATGAGCAGTTCTTC
TRBJ1-5 - 14 TRBD1 TRBV2 CASSVGQGGQPQHF TGTGCCAGCAGTGTTGGACAGGGAGGACAGCCCCAGCATTTT
TRBJ2-5 - 14 TRBD2 TRBV4-1 CASRERGGRETQYF TGCGCCAGCAGGGAGCGGGGGGGCCGCGAGACCCAGTACTTC
TRBJ1-1 - 13 TRBD1 TRBV6-5 CASRGQGLTEAFF TGTGCCAGCAGGGGACAGGGCCTCACTGAAGCTTTCTTT
TRBJ1-6 - 13 TRBD1 TRBV12-3/TRBV12-4 CASSPGQGSPLHF TGTGCCAGCAGCCCGGGACAGGGATCACCCCTCCACTTT
TRBJ2-1 - 16 TRBD1 TRBV7-9 CASSIYRGPSYNEQFF TGTGCCAGCAGCATCTACAGGGGGCCCTCCTACAATGAGCAGTTCTTC
TRBJ2-2 - 15 TRBD2 TRBV19 CASSPSGGYAGELFF TGTGCCAGTAGCCCTAGCGGGGGGTATGCCGGGGAGCTGTTTTTT
TRBJ2-3 - 15 - TRBV5-4 CASSLDSSRTDTQYF TGTGCCAGCAGCTTGGACTCCTCGCGGACAGATACGCAGTATTTT
TRBJ1-6 - 16 TRBD1 TRBV5-4 CASSFPGGGENSPLHF TGTGCCAGCAGCTTCCCAGGGGGCGGTGAGAATTCACCCCTCCACTTT